This is a list of T cell receptor beta chains from one sample in a study of blood T cell repertoires in COVID-19. Sequencing was performed with immunoSEQ multiplex PCR; in TCRdb, only in-frame clones are kept and a portion is missing. The data contain around 130,000 clones, roughly 90% of them singletons. The sample taken for sequencing was peripheral blood. The receptors stem from a man aged 45-65 years with active or convalescent COVID-19. CDR3s include the opening cysteine and the closing phenylalanine or tryptophan. Each record gives: V gene, clone size, D gene, J gene, CDR3 protein, CDR3 DNA. The D gene is left open where the match is weak. Size values are once, few and many counts, or a class for expanded clones, and some rows have none.

TRBV1	-	-	TRBJ2-2	CTSSPTEQGPNTGELFF	TGCACCAGCAGCCCTACGGAACAGGGACCGAACACCGGGGAGCTGTTTTTT
TRBV9	-	-	TRBJ2-5	CASSVAAGRSGETQYF	TGTGCCAGCAGCGTAGCGGCGGGGAGGTCAGGGGAGACCCAGTACTTC
TRBV19	-	TRBD1	TRBJ1-1	CASTDPVTGGVELAFF	TGTGCCAGTACCGACCCCGTGACAGGGGGCGTTGAACTCGCTTTCTTT
TRBV5-4	-	TRBD1	TRBJ2-1	CASSLTGARNEQFF	TGTGCCAGCAGCTTGACAGGGGCAAGGAATGAGCAGTTCTTC
TRBV19	-	-	TRBJ2-1	CASSPTGEGNEQFF	TGTGCCAGTAGTCCGACAGGGGAGGGCAATGAGCAGTTCTTC
TRBV27	-	-	TRBJ1-4	CASSFRRAEKLFF	TGTGCCAGCAGTTTTAGGAGAGCGGAAAAACTGTTTTTT
TRBV6-4	-	-	TRBJ1-5	CASSDVGGQPQHF	TGTGCCAGCAGTGACGTGGGAGGCCAGCCCCAGCATTTT
TRBV29-1	-	-	TRBJ2-6	CSAQGSGANVLTF	TGCAGCGCCCAGGGCTCTGGGGCCAACGTCCTGACTTTC
TRBV19	-	TRBD1	TRBJ1-5	CASSTGQGGQPQHF	TGTGCCAGTAGTACCGGACAGGGGGGTCAGCCCCAGCATTTT
TRBV28	-	TRBD1	TRBJ1-4	CASSLAGGATNEKLFF	TGTGCCAGCAGTTTAGCAGGGGGCGCGACTAATGAAAAACTGTTTTTT
TRBV3-1/TRBV3-2	-	-	TRBJ2-1	CASSQDRAGRQFF	TGTGCCAGCAGCCAAGATAGGGCGGGGAGGCAGTTCTTC
TRBV19	-	-	TRBJ2-6	CASSRGGANVLTF	TGTGCCAGTAGCCGGGGAGGGGCCAACGTCCTGACTTTC
TRBV28	many	-	TRBJ2-7	CASSFNRGLREYEQYF	TGTGCCAGCAGTTTTAACAGGGGATTACGGGAGTACGAGCAGTACTTC
TRBV7-2	-	-	TRBJ2-7	CASSLGRQYEQYF	TGTGCCAGCAGCTTAGGCAGACAGTACGAGCAGTACTTC
TRBV6-6	-	TRBD1	TRBJ2-2	CASTPATGPSGELFF	TGTGCCAGCACCCCCGCGACAGGGCCGTCCGGGGAGCTGTTTTTT
TRBV19	-	-	TRBJ1-2	CASRPGGGTRFNYGYTF	TGTGCCAGTAGACCCGGGGGGGGAACAAGATTTAACTATGGCTACACCTTC
TRBV6-5	once	-	TRBJ1-2	CASSYSGTLHTF	TGTGCCAGCAGTTACTCGGGGACTCTCCACACCTTC
TRBV5-1	-	-	TRBJ1-1	CASSIRQEPNTEAFF	TGCGCCAGCAGCATAAGACAGGAGCCGAACACTGAAGCTTTCTTT
TRBV7-2	-	-	TRBJ2-1	CASSFRSFNEQFF	TGTGCCAGCTCCTTCAGATCTTTCAATGAGCAGTTCTTC
TRBV14	-	-	TRBJ1-2	CASSQDLRYHGYTF	TGTGCCAGCAGCCAAGATCTCAGGTACCATGGCTACACCTTC
TRBV19	-	TRBD1	TRBJ1-1	CASSGPGTGVYEAFF	TGTGCCAGTAGTGGCCCCGGGACAGGGGTTTATGAAGCTTTCTTT
TRBV19	-	-	TRBJ1-6	CASSPGTYNSPLHF	TGTGCCAGTAGTCCCGGGACTTATAATTCACCCCTCCACTTT
TRBV6-1	-	TRBD2	TRBJ2-1	CASSVNLAGSVAYNEQFF	TGTGCCAGCAGTGTGAACTTAGCGGGATCGGTAGCCTACAATGAGCAGTTCTTC
TRBV19	-	-	TRBJ2-1	CASSISRAGSYNEQFF	TGTGCCAGTAGTATATCCCGTGCGGGATCCTACAATGAGCAGTTCTTC
TRBV4-1	few	-	TRBJ2-7	CASSQDFKVGYPYEQYF	TGCGCCAGCAGCCAAGATTTCAAGGTGGGCTACCCCTACGAGCAGTACTTC
TRBV6-6	-	-	TRBJ2-2	CASSTSGGNTGELFF	-
TRBV4-1	once	-	TRBJ2-3	CASSQDRRATDTQYF	TGCGCCAGCAGCCAAGATCGCAGGGCCACAGATACGCAGTATTTT
TRBV2	-	TRBD1	TRBJ1-1	CASTRQGPTEAFF	TGTGCCAGCACCCGACAGGGGCCCACTGAAGCTTTCTTT
TRBV14	-	TRBD1	TRBJ1-6	CASSQRDRGLRGNSPLHF	TGTGCCAGCAGCCAGCGGGACAGGGGGCTTCGGGGTAATTCACCCCTCCACTTT
TRBV18	-	TRBD1	TRBJ1-1	CASSPSGTGLNTEAFF	TGTGCCAGCTCACCGTCCGGGACAGGGCTGAACACTGAAGCTTTCTTT
TRBV4-3	-	TRBD1	TRBJ2-5	CASSQGYRGGETQYF	TGCGCCAGCAGCCAAGGATACAGGGGTGGGGAGACCCAGTACTTC
TRBV6-6	-	TRBD1	TRBJ1-1	CASRRDRGYAFF	TGTGCCAGCAGGAGGGACAGGGGGTATGCTTTCTTT
TRBV7-2	-	TRBD2	TRBJ2-2	CASSLWRGTTGELFF	TGTGCCAGCAGCTTATGGCGGGGGACCACCGGGGAGCTGTTTTTT